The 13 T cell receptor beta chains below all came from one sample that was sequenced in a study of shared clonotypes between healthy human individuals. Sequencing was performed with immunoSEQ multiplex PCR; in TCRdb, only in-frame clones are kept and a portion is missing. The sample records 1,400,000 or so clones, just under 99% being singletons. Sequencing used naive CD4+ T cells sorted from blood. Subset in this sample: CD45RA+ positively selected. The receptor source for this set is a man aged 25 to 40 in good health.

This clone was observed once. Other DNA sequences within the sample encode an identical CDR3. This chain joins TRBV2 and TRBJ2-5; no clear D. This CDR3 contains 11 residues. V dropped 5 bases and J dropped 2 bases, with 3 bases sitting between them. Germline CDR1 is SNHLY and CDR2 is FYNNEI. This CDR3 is CASSPQETQYF. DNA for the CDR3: TGTGCCAGCAGTCCACAAGAGACCCAGTACTTC.

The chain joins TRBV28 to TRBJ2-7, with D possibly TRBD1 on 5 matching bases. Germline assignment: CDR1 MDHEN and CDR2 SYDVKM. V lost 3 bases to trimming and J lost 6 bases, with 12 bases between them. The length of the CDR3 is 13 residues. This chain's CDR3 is CASSFPDRTEQYF. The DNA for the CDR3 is TGTGCCAGCAGTTTCCCCGACAGAACCGAGCAGTACTTC.

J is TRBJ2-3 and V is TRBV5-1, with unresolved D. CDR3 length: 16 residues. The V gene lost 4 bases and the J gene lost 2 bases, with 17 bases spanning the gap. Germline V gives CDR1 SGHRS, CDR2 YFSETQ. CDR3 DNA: TGCGCCAGCAGCCCGCCCGACTCACGACCCACAGATACGCAGTATTTT. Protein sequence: CASSPPDSRPTDTQYF.

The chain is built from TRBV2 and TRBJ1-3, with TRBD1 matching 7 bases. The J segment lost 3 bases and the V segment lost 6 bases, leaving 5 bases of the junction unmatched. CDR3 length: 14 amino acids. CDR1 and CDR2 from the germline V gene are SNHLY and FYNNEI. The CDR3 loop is CASSGDSLGNTIYF. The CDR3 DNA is TGTGCCAGCAGCGGGGACAGCCTTGGAAACACCATATATTTT.

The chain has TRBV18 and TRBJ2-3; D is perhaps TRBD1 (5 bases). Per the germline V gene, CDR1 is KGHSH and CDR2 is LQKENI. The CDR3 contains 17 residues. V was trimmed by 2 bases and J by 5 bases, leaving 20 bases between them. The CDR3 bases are TGTGCCAGCTCACCAGTGGCAGGGTTTAACCGTGGAGATACGCAGTATTTT. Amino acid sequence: CASSPVAGFNRGDTQYF.

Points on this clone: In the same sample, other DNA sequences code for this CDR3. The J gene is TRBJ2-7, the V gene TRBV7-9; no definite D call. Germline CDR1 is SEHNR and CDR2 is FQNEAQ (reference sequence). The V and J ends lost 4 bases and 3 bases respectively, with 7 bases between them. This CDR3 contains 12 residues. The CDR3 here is CASSSQIYEQYF. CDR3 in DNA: TGTGCCAGCAGCTCTCAGATCTACGAGCAGTACTTC.

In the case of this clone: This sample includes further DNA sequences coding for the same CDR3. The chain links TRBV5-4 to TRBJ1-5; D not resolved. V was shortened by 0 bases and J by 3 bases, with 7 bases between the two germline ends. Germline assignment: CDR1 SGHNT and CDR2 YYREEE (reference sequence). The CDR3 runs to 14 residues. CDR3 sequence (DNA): TGTGCCAGCAGCTTGGACGGATCCAATCAGCCCCAGCATTTT. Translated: CASSLDGSNQPQHF.

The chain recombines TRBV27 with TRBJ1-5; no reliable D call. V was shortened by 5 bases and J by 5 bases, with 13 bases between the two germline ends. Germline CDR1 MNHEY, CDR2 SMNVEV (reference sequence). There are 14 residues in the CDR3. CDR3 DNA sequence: TGTGCCAGCAGTCCCCACGGGAACCATCAGCCCCAGCATTTT. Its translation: CASSPHGNHQPQHF.

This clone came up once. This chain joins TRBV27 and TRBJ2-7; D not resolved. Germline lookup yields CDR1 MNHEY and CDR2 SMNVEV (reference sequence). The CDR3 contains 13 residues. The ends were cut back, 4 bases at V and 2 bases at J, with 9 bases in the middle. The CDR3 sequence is CASSSPEAYEQYF. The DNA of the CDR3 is TGTGCCAGCAGTTCGCCTGAGGCCTACGAGCAGTACTTC.

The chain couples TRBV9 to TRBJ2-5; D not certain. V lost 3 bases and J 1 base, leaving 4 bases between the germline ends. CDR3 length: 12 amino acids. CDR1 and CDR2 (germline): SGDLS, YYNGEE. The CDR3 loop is CASSGRQETQYF. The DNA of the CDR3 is TGTGCCAGCAGCGGCCGCCAAGAGACCCAGTACTTC.

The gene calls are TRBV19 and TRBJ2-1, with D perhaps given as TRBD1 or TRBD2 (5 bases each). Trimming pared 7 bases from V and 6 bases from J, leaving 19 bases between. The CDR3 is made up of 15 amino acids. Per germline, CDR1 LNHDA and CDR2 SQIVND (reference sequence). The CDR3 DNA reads TGTGCCAGTACCCGAGGGACGCCCAAGGGCAATGAGCAGTTCTTC. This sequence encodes CASTRGTPKGNEQFF.

CDR3 in DNA: TGTGCCAGCAGCCAAGTTGGGGGCGCTTATAAAGGCTACACCTTC. Residues: CASSQVGGAYKGYTF. The chain has TRBV4-2 and TRBJ1-2; D possibly corresponds to TRBD1 (6 bases). Germline lookup yields CDR1 LGHNA and CDR2 YNFKEQ. Trimming removed 1 base at V and 8 bases at J, with 17 bases between. This CDR3 spans 15 amino acids.

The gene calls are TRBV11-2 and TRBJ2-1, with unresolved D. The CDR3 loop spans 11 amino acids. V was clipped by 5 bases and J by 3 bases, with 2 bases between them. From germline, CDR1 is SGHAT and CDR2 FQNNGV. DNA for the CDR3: TGTGCCAGCAGCGGCTACAATGAGCAGTTCTTC. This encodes CASSGYNEQFF. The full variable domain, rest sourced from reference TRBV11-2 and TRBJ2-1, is EAGVAQSPRYKIIEKRQSVAFWCNPISGHATLYWYQQILGQGPKLLIQFQNNGVVDDSQLPKDRFSAERLKGVDSTLKIQPAKLEDSAVYLCASSGYNEQFFGPGTRLTVL.